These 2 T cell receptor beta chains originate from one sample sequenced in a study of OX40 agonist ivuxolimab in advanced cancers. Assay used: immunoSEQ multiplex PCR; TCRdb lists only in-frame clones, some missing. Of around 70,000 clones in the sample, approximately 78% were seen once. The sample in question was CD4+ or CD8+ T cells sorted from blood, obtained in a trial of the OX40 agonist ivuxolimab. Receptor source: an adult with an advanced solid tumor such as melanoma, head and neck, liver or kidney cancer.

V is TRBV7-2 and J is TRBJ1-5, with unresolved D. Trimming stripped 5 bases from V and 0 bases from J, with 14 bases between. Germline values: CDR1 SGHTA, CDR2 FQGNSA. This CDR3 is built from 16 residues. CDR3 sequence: CASSPRMGGSNQPQHF. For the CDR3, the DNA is TGTGCCAGCAGCCCAAGGATGGGAGGTAGCAATCAGCCCCAGCATTTT.

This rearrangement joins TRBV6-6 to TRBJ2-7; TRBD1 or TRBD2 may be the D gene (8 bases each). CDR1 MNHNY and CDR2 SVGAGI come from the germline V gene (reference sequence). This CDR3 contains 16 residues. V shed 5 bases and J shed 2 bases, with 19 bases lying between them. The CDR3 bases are TGTGCCAGCAGTCCCGGGAGGGACAGGACGGCCTACGAGCAGTACTTC. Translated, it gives CASSPGRDRTAYEQYF.